This T cell receptor beta chain was obtained from a study of T-cell memory formation after mild COVID-19. The wider study: TCR clusters were mostly confined to one donor each. Notes on the study in general: The study detected some responding clones in pre-infection memory, suggesting cross-reactive memory joined. The study found contracting CD4+ clones mainly in CM and EM and contracting CD8+ clones in EMRA. Contracting clones from day 15 to 85 had balanced CD4/CD8; later expanders favoured CD4+.

In its sample, this clonotype was seen a few times. Its antigen is unknown. This CDR3 spans 14 amino acids. Germline V CDR1 and CDR2: SGHRS, YFSETQ. Between the trimmed V and J ends, which lost 4 bases and 3 bases, there was a span of 11 bases. TCRdb analysed the 5' RACE reads with MiXCR anew, one entry per CDR3 protein. The sample lists about 410,000 distinct CDR3 sequences, 23% occurring once. Source material: PBMCs or a T cell subset sorted from them (not recorded which). This clonotype originated in an adult woman who had mild COVID-19 (a few samples of this study predate the infection). Cell type and time point are not known. This chain joins TRBV5-1 and TRBJ2-1, with D unclear. The CDR3 DNA sequence: TGCGCCAGCAGCCTCCCCCTGGGCTACAATGAGCAGTTCTTC. As protein: CASSLPLGYNEQFF.